The present TCR beta chain was sequenced within a study of blood T cell repertoires in COVID-19. Libraries were prepared by immunoSEQ multiplex PCR; TCRdb keeps only in-frame clonotypes and omits some of them. The sample yields around 120,000 clones, about 91% seen once. CDR3 length equals 12 residues. V lost 4 bases and J 5 bases, leaving 8 bases between the germline ends. Germline loops: CDR1 SNHLY, CDR2 FYNNEI. Input material: peripheral blood. The receptor's source is a woman between 50 and 59 years old with active or convalescent COVID-19. The chain is built from TRBV2 and TRBJ1-2; no reliable D call. The CDR3 reads CASSVLSYGYTF. DNA for the CDR3: TGTGCCAGCAGTGTCCTCTCGTATGGCTACACCTTC. The whole variable domain, filled in from reference TRBV2 and TRBJ1-2, reads EPEVTQTPSHQVTQMGQEVILRCVPISNHLYFYWYRQILGQKVEFLVSFYNNEISEKSEIFDDQFSVERPDGSNFTLKIRSTKLEDSAMYFCASSVLSYGYTFGSGTRLTVV.